Presented here are 30 T cell receptor beta chains from one specimen sequenced in a study of tissue T cells after allogeneic stem cell transplantation. Sequenced by immunoSEQ multiplex PCR; TCRdb stores in-frame clones only, minus some. The sample includes over 7,000 clones, about a third of them seen just once. Noted time point: mouse harvest day 14 after allogeneic transplant. Mouse grafts combined 10^7 T-cell-depleted bone marrow cells with 10^6 splenic CD5+ T cells. The sequencing sample was made of skin. The receptors here all came from a female BALB/c mouse given C57BL/6 T cells with graft-versus-host disease after an allogeneic hematopoietic cell transplant.

On this clone: The genes and germline here are from mouse. With the read ending 1 residue before the CDR3 end, the germline J gene is used to fill in that end. The chain has TRBV13-1 and TRBJ2-7, with TRBD2 matching 9 bases. J lost 0 bases, V lost 7 bases, and 8 bases had no gene match. The V gene's germline CDR1 is NSHNY and CDR2 SYGAGN. The CDR3 is made up of 15 amino acids. The sequenced CDR3 bases are TGTGCCAGCCGTATGGACTGGGGCAGCTCCTATGAACAGTAC. Protein product: CASRMDWGSSYEQY. The full CDR3 protein reads CASRMDWGSSYEQYF.

Worth noting for this clone: Gene names denote mouse genes. The read halts 1 residue ahead of the CDR3 end, with the missing end drawn from the germline J gene. The genes are TRBV26 and TRBJ2-7; 10 bases map to TRBD1. The CDR3 has 14 residues. Germline V CDR1 and CDR2: KGHPV, FQNQEV (reference sequence). V was pared by 2 bases and J by 3 bases, with 1 base of the junction left unmatched. The CDR3 here is CASSLGDRGYEQYF. The CDR3 bases that were read are TGTGCCAGCAGTCTGGGGGACAGGGGCTATGAACAGTAC.

To note about this clone: The genes and germline here are from mouse. Read data end 1 residue before the CDR3 end; the end is taken from the germline J gene. The chain joins TRBV26 to TRBJ1-1; perhaps TRBD1 as D (5 bases). The ends were cut back, 4 bases at V and 6 bases at J, with 9 bases in the middle. The CDR3 extends over 12 amino acids. The germline V gene encodes CDR1 KGHPV and CDR2 FQNQEV (reference sequence). CDR3 DNA, as far as it was read: TGTGCCAGCAGTCCCAGGGTCCCAGAAGTCTTC. Encoded protein: CASSPRVPEVF. The entire CDR3 reads CASSPRVPEVFF.

As for this clone: Genes and germline come from the mouse. From the germline J gene comes the end of the CDR3, since the read stops 1 residue before it. V usage is TRBV26 and J usage is TRBJ2-2; 9 bases are a match to TRBD1. CDR3 size: 16 residues. Germline V gives CDR1 KGHPV, CDR2 FQNQEV (reference sequence). Trimming removed 4 bases from V and 0 bases from J; junction bases left unmatched: 3. The CDR3 protein is CASSPWDRANTGQLYF. The DNA read from the CDR3 is TGTGCCAGCAGTCCGTGGGACAGGGCAAACACCGGGCAGCTCTAC.

In this sample, this clone turned up a few times. The listed genes are named as in mouse. The CDR3 end is not reached by the read, which stops 1 residue before it; the germline J gene fills it in. The rearrangement uses TRBV22 and TRBJ1-3. TRBV22 is designated a pseudogene. The CDR3 runs 15 residues. CDR3: CASSWGTASGNTLYF. CDR3 DNA, as far as it was read: TGTGCCAGCAGTTGGGGGACCGCCTCTGGAAATACGCTCTAT.

About this clone: Germline and genes: mouse. The CDR3 end lies 1 residue beyond the end of the read and is filled in from the germline J gene. The J gene is TRBJ1-3, the V gene TRBV26; TRBD1 aligns across 12 bases. Per germline, CDR1 KGHPV and CDR2 FQNQEV (reference sequence). Trimming cost V 6 bases and J 4 bases; bases outside gene matches: 1. The CDR3 is 14 amino acids. The CDR3 reads CASRGQGAGNTLYF. The CDR3 DNA, read in part, is TGTGCCAGCAGGGGACAGGGGGCAGGAAATACGCTCTAT.

Remarks on this clone: Genes and germline are mouse. The read ends 1 residue before the CDR3 terminus; that terminus is restored from the germline J gene. The chain employs TRBV15 and TRBJ1-2; D not resolved. The CDR3 is 11 amino acids. From germline, CDR1 is SGHND and CDR2 FRSKSL. V was cut by 5 bases and J by 0 bases, with 1 base left in between. The CDR3 loop is CASSPNSDYTF. The sequenced CDR3 bases are TGTGCCAGCAGTCCAAACTCCGACTACACC.

On this clone: Mouse names are used for the genes. The read terminates 1 residue ahead of where the CDR3 ends, so the germline J gene completes it. J is TRBJ1-1 and V is TRBV3; D gene ambiguous. There are 12 residues in the CDR3. Germline CDR1 SNHLY, CDR2 FYNGKV (reference sequence). The V and J ends lost 0 bases and 7 bases respectively, with 6 bases between them. CDR3 bases read: TGTGCCAGCAGCTTAGCGAAAGGAGAAGTCTTC. Translation: CASSLAKGEVF. The whole CDR3 is CASSLAKGEVFF.

Turning to this clone: The gene names given are mouse names. The CDR3 end falls 1 residue outside the read, so it is completed with the germline J gene. The rearrangement joins TRBV26 to TRBJ1-3; D possibly corresponds to TRBD1 (6 bases). V lost 5 bases and J lost 7, with 12 bases in between. The CDR3 covers 13 residues. CDR1 is KGHPV, CDR2 FQNQEV, per germline (reference sequence). The covered CDR3 bases are TGTGCCAGCAGTACCCGAAGGGGGAATACGCTCTAT. Protein product: CASSTRRGNTLY. The complete CDR3 sequence is CASSTRRGNTLYF.

As for this clone: Gene names are the mouse ones. The read ends 1 residue before the CDR3 terminus; that terminus is restored from the germline J gene. V usage is TRBV13-2 and J usage is TRBJ2-1, with 11 bases aligning to TRBD2. Per germline, CDR1 NNHNN and CDR2 SYGAGS (reference sequence). V lost 3 bases to trimming and J lost 0 bases; unmatched junction nucleotides: 2. The CDR3 covers 16 residues. The CDR3 protein is CASGGGTGGNYAEQFF. The sequenced part of the CDR3 DNA is TGTGCCAGCGGTGGAGGGACTGGGGGTAACTATGCTGAGCAGTTC.

This clone is medium-sized within its sample. Gene names and germline refer to mouse. The read terminates 1 residue ahead of where the CDR3 ends, so the germline J gene completes it. The chain is built from TRBV23 and TRBJ2-2; no DNA check was done on the table's D call, TRBD1. The germline CDR1 and CDR2 sequences are KGHTA and FQNQQP. The CDR3 spans 15 residues. Incomplete CDR3 DNA: TGCTCCAGCAGTCCCCGACAGGGCGGCACCGGGCAGCTCTAC. Translated: CSSSPRQGGTGQLY. Given in full, the CDR3 is CSSSPRQGGTGQLYF.

The sample holds a few counts of this clone. Gene names are the mouse ones. The missing CDR3 end, 1 residue past where the read stops, is filled in from the germline J gene. The chain links TRBV14 to TRBJ2-7; D unclear. Germline CDR1 and CDR2: SGHDT and FRDEAV. CDR3 length: 11 amino acids. V was shortened by 0 bases and J by 6 bases, with 4 bases between the two germline ends. This chain's CDR3 is CASSFWGEQYF. The DNA read from the CDR3 is TGTGCCAGCAGTTTCTGGGGTGAACAGTAC.

With respect to this clone: Here the gene names and germline are mouse. Coverage ceases 1 residue before the CDR3 finishes, and the germline J gene fills in the end. The chain links TRBV26 to TRBJ1-4; D remains unclear. V was clipped by 6 bases and J by 4 bases, with 6 bases between them. CDR1 KGHPV and CDR2 FQNQEV come from the germline V gene (reference sequence). This CDR3 region has 12 residues. The sequenced CDR3 bases are TGTGCCAGCAGCCAGATCAACGAAAGATTATTT. Residues: CASSQINERLF. The complete CDR3 sequence is CASSQINERLFF.

Only a few counts were recorded for this clone. Genes here carry mouse names. The read comes to an end 1 residue before the CDR3 does, leaving the germline J gene to fill in the end. This chain connects TRBV16 to TRBJ2-4; D may be TRBD2 (6 bases). Per germline, CDR1 SGHSA and CDR2 FRNQAP. This CDR3 has 14 residues. Trimming took 3 bases from V and 1 from J, leaving 8 bases between them. The DNA read from the CDR3 is TGTGCAAGCAGCTTCAACTGGGGTCAAAACACCTTGTAC. Residues: CASSFNWGQNTLY. The full CDR3 is CASSFNWGQNTLYF.

This clone is large by share. All gene names here are mouse names. The missing CDR3 end, 1 residue past where the read stops, is filled in from the germline J gene. The V call is TRBV16, the J call TRBJ2-7, with D possibly TRBD1 on 5 matching bases. This CDR3 is built from 14 residues. V dropped 1 base and J dropped 5 bases, with 12 bases sitting between them. In germline, CDR1 is SGHSA, CDR2 FRNQAP. CDR3 region: CASSLASREDEQYF. The CDR3 bases that were read are TGTGCAAGCAGCTTAGCGAGCAGGGAGGATGAACAGTAC.

This clone was picked up one time. Here the gene names and germline are mouse. The CDR3 is cut off 1 residue early in the read; its end comes from the germline J gene. V is TRBV26 and J is TRBJ2-5, with 9 bases identical to TRBD2. In germline, CDR1 is KGHPV, CDR2 FQNQEV (reference sequence). With V trimmed by 6 bases and J by 3 bases, 4 bases remained unmatched. The CDR3 length is 14 residues. CDR3 in amino acids: CASSLDWGQDTQYF. The sequenced part of the CDR3 DNA is TGTGCCAGCAGCCTAGACTGGGGGCAAGACACCCAGTAC.

Details on this clone: Mouse germline and gene names are used. The read halts 1 residue ahead of the CDR3 end, with the missing end drawn from the germline J gene. V and J are TRBV26 and TRBJ1-6; D is undetermined. TRBJ1-6 has ORF status, its function being uncertain. V lost 4 bases, J lost 4 bases, and 5 bases lay in between. This CDR3 comprises 13 residues. The germline CDR1 and CDR2 sequences are KGHPV and FQNQEV (reference sequence). The CDR3 region is CASSQGYNSPLYF. The covered CDR3 bases are TGTGCCAGCAGTCAGGGATATAATTCGCCCCTCTAC.

This clone is labeled medium-sized. All gene names here are mouse names. The missing CDR3 end, 1 residue past where the read stops, is filled in from the germline J gene. The chain couples TRBV26 to TRBJ2-1, with no clear D. CDR3 length equals 14 residues. Germline values: CDR1 KGHPV, CDR2 FQNQEV (reference sequence). With 0 bases removed from V and 4 bases from J, the gap between germline ends came to 7 bases. CDR3 DNA (partial): TGTGCCAGCAGTCTGTCGAACAATTATGCTGAGCAGTTC. Its protein is CASSLSNNYAEQF. The full CDR3 sequence reads CASSLSNNYAEQFF.

As concerns this clone: Mouse gene names apply. The missing CDR3 end, 1 residue past where the read stops, is filled in from the germline J gene. This chain joins TRBV26 and TRBJ2-2; the match to TRBD2 covers 9 bases. J gave up 2 bases and V 3 bases, and 1 base lay outside the gene matches. Germline CDR1 and CDR2: KGHPV and FQNQEV (reference sequence). This CDR3 region has 15 residues. CDR3 DNA, as far as it was read: TGTGCCAGCAGTCTCCTGGGGGGGAACACCGGGCAGCTCTAC. Translated, it gives CASSLLGGNTGQLY. The entire CDR3 is CASSLLGGNTGQLYF.

Remarks on this clone: Gene labels here are mouse ones. Read coverage stops 1 residue before the CDR3 terminus; the germline J gene supplies the remainder. This rearrangement joins TRBV3 to TRBJ2-4; 10 bases fit TRBD1. Germline lookup yields CDR1 SNHLY and CDR2 FYNGKV (reference sequence). The J segment lost 8 bases and the V segment lost 1 base, leaving 0 bases of the junction unmatched. The CDR3 totals 13 residues. The sequenced CDR3 bases are TGTGCCAGCAGCTTAGGGACAGGGGGCACCTTGTAC. It yields the protein CASSLGTGGTLY. The entire CDR3 protein is CASSLGTGGTLYF.

This clone was seen a few times. Gene labels here are mouse ones. The CDR3 end lies 1 residue beyond the end of the read and is filled in from the germline J gene. The chain combines TRBV5 with TRBJ2-5, with D possibly matching TRBD2 (6 bases). The CDR3 length is 11 residues. Trimming left V 1 base short and J 10 bases short, with 6 bases between. The V gene's germline CDR1 is LGHNA and CDR2 YNLKQL (reference sequence). Incomplete CDR3 DNA: TGTGCCAGCAGCCAAGGGGGGGCCCAGTAC. Translating gives CASSQGGAQY. The complete CDR3 sequence is CASSQGGAQYF.

In this sample, this clone is medium-sized. Genes and germline come from the mouse. The read ends 1 residue early relative to the CDR3; the germline J gene fills the gap. The J gene is TRBJ2-5, the V gene TRBV4, with 8 nucleotides matching TRBD2. Per the germline V gene, CDR1 is LGHDT and CDR2 is YNNKQL (reference sequence). The CDR3 loop spans 14 amino acids. J was trimmed by 3 bases and V by 4 bases; bases with no gene match: 3. The sequenced CDR3 bases are TGTGCCAGCAGCTCGACTGGGGCTCAAGACACCCAGTAC. Protein product: CASSSTGAQDTQY. The full-length CDR3 reads as CASSSTGAQDTQYF.

On this clone: Mouse gene names and germline throughout. The DNA ends 1 residue before the CDR3 does, and the rest of the CDR3 is filled in from the germline J gene. The chain is built from TRBV13-3 and TRBJ2-7; D is undetermined. The CDR3 consists of 15 residues. Germline values: CDR1 NNHDY, CDR2 SYVADS. V lost 0 bases and J 0 bases, leaving 10 bases between the germline ends. The CDR3 bases that were read are TGTGCCAGCAGTGATGCGGGCAGGAGCTCCTATGAACAGTAC. Its protein is CASSDAGRSSYEQY. The complete CDR3 sequence is CASSDAGRSSYEQYF.

To note about this clone: These gene names are mouse names. The read ends 1 residue early relative to the CDR3; the germline J gene fills the gap. The V call is TRBV26, the J call TRBJ2-7; 7 positions agree with TRBD1. There are 14 residues in the CDR3. J lost 6 bases, V lost 0 bases, and 5 bases had no gene match. Germline V gene lookup returns CDR1 KGHPV and CDR2 FQNQEV (reference sequence). The CDR3: CASSLSTGRSEQYF. Partial CDR3 DNA: TGTGCCAGCAGTCTGTCGACAGGGAGGAGTGAACAGTAC. Variable domain in full (rest from reference TRBV26 and TRBJ2-7): NSKVIQTPRYLVKGQGQKAKMRCIPEKGHPVVFWYQQNKNNEFKFLINFQNQEVLQQIDMTEKRFSAECPSNSPCSLEIQSSEAGDSALYLCASSLSTGRSEQYFGPGTRLTVL.

Details on this clone: Mouse gene names and germline throughout. The read falls 1 residue short of the CDR3 end, and the missing part is taken from the germline J gene. The rearrangement joins TRBV31 to TRBJ2-1; 10 bases are shared with TRBD2. CDR3 length: 16 residues. The germline V gene has CDR1 GKSSPN and CDR2 SITVG. Trimming took 1 base from V and 1 from J; bases not matched to a gene: 4. The CDR3 sequence is CAWSPRTGGNYAEQFF. CDR3 DNA, as far as it was read: TGTGCCTGGAGTCCTCGGACTGGGGGAAACTATGCTGAGCAGTTC.

This clone is medium-sized within its sample. Here the gene names and germline are mouse. The sequence runs out 1 residue before the end of the CDR3; the remainder is reconstructed from the germline J gene. The chain has TRBV2 and TRBJ2-4; tentative D call: TRBD2 (6 bases). Trimming removed 4 bases at V and 0 bases at J, with 8 bases between. There are 14 residues in the CDR3. Germline assignment: CDR1 LGHNA and CDR2 YSYQKL. The CDR3 loop reads CASSRTASQNTLYF. The CDR3 bases that were read are TGTGCCAGCAGCCGGACTGCTAGTCAAAACACCTTGTAC.

This clone has a handful of counts. The gene symbols are mouse symbols. Sequencing ends 1 residue short of the CDR3 end; the germline J gene provides the rest. This chain connects TRBV23 to TRBJ1-2. Germline CDR1 KGHTA, CDR2 FQNQQP. The CDR3 covers 12 residues. Incomplete CDR3 DNA: TGCTCCAGCAGTCAATCGGACTCCGACTACACC. Translated: CSSSQSDSDYT. The entire CDR3 is CSSSQSDSDYTF.

This clone is medium-sized (0.01 to 0.1%) in the sample. Gene names follow the mouse nomenclature. The DNA ends 1 residue before the CDR3 does, and the rest of the CDR3 is filled in from the germline J gene. The chain combines TRBV23 with TRBJ2-1; the D segment call TRBD2 is taken from the table without a DNA check. Germline values: CDR1 KGHTA, CDR2 FQNQQP. The CDR3 runs to 13 residues. CDR3 amino acids: CSSSRTGYAEQFF. The sequenced part of the CDR3 DNA is TGCTCCAGCAGTCGGACTGGATATGCTGAGCAGTTC.

This clone was detected only a few times. The gene names given are mouse names. The CDR3 end is not reached by the read, which stops 1 residue before it; the germline J gene fills it in. The chain joins TRBV14 to TRBJ2-2, with D possibly TRBD1 on 5 matching bases. The CDR3 has 13 amino acids. CDR1 is SGHDT and CDR2 is FRDEAV in the germline V gene. The ends were cut back, 5 bases at V and 2 bases at J, with 7 bases in the middle. Here the CDR3 reads CASRSGNTGQLYF. The DNA read from the CDR3 is TGTGCCAGCAGATCAGGGAACACCGGGCAGCTCTAC.

Regarding this clone: Mouse names are used for the genes. The read comes to an end 1 residue before the CDR3 does, leaving the germline J gene to fill in the end. V gene TRBV5 combines with J gene TRBJ2-5; unclear D gene. The CDR3 contains 15 residues. Germline lookup yields CDR1 LGHNA and CDR2 YNLKQL (reference sequence). V shed 2 bases and J shed 5 bases, with 14 bases lying between them. The CDR3 loop reads CASSQTRQGRDTQYF. The DNA read from the CDR3 is TGTGCCAGCAGCCAAACCCGACAAGGGAGAGACACCCAGTAC.